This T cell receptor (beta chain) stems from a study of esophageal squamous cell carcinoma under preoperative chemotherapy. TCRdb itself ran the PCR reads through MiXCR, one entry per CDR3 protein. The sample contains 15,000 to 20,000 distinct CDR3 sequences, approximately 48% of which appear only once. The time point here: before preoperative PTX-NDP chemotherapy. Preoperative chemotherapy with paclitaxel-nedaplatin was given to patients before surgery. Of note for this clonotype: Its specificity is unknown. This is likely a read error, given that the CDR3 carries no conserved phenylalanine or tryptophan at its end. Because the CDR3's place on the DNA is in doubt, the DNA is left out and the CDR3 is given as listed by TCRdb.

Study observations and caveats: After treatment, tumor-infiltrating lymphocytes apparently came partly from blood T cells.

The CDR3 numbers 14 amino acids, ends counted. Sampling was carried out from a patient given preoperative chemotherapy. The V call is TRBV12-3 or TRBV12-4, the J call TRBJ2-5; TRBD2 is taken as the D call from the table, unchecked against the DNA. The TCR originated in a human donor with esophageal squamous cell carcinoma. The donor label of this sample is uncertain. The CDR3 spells CASSVEASPATQYS.